Following are 17 T cell receptor beta chains from one sample sequenced in a study of T-cell reconstitution after alpha-beta-depleted transplantation in children. Unique molecular identifiers were built into the TCRbeta library. TCRdb called the PCR reads again in MiXCR, with one record for every CDR3 protein. The data contain approximately 500,000 distinct CDR3 sequences, over 9.5% of them seen just once; the ten biggest clones take up approximately 2%. The sample here was PBMCs, taken before TCRalphabeta/CD19-depleted stem cell transplant. The receptors were sampled from a child aged 2-9 years with inherited bone marrow failure, due to receive a stem cell transplant.

This clonotype was seen ten or more times. J is TRBJ2-1 and V is TRBV28; D is ambiguous. The germline CDR1 and CDR2 sequences are MDHEN and SYDVKM. V gave up 2 bases and J gave up 0 bases, with 14 bases separating them. The CDR3 is 17 amino acids. The CDR3 sequence: CASSLRSGFPSYNEQFF. The CDR3 DNA sequence: TGTGCCAGCAGTTTAAGGTCAGGTTTTCCCTCCTACAATGAGCAGTTCTTC.

J is TRBJ2-1 and V is TRBV30; 7 positions agree with TRBD2. CDR1 is GTSNPN, CDR2 SVGIG, per germline (reference sequence). V shed 2 bases, J shed 12 bases, and the junction held 4 bases outside the gene matches. The CDR3 length is 11 residues. The CDR3 coding sequence is TGTGCCTGGAGTAGCGGACTAGTGCAGTTCTTC. Protein sequence: CAWSSGLVQFF.

About this clonotype itself: This may stem from a read error, because a much larger clone lies one nucleotide away. The V gene is TRBV6-5, the J gene TRBJ2-7; 9 bases are a match to TRBD2. The CDR3 runs to 18 residues. Trimming removed 0 bases from V and 1 base from J; junction bases left unmatched: 10. Germline V gene data show CDR1 as MNHEY and CDR2 as SVGAGI. CDR3 amino acids: CASSYSPGTSRRSYEQYF. In nucleotides, the CDR3 is TGTGCCAGCAGTTACTCGCCCGGGACTAGCCGGAGGTCCTACGAGCAGTACTTC.

The V call is TRBV27, the J call TRBJ1-6; D unclear. The germline V gene encodes CDR1 MNHEY and CDR2 SMNVEV (reference sequence). The V gene lost 6 bases and the J gene lost 0 bases, with 15 bases spanning the gap. The CDR3 spans 17 residues. CDR3 loop: CASSPDIRSSYNSPLHF. The CDR3 DNA sequence: TGTGCCAGCAGCCCTGACATTCGCAGCTCCTATAATTCACCCCTCCACTTT.

This clonotype was seen a handful of times. The CDR3 reads CATTDRVLSGELFF. The CDR3 DNA is TGTGCCACCACCGACAGGGTTCTATCCGGGGAGCTGTTTTTT. The V call is TRBV24-1, the J call TRBJ2-2, with 7 bases aligning to TRBD1. CDR1 is KGHDR and CDR2 is SFDVKD in the germline V gene. The CDR3 sequence is 14 residues long. The ends lost 8 bases at V and 6 bases at J; junction bases unmatched: 8.

This clonotype was observed many times. The rearrangement joins TRBV5-1 to TRBJ1-2; D not certain. CDR1 SGHRS and CDR2 YFSETQ come from the germline V gene. The germline V and J ends were trimmed by 4 bases and 0 bases, with 7 bases remaining between them. This CDR3 has 13 residues. The CDR3 reads CASSPQTNYGYTF. In DNA, the CDR3 is TGCGCCAGCAGCCCACAGACTAACTATGGCTACACCTTC.

This clonotype was detected ten times or more. The chain has TRBV7-8 and TRBJ2-7, with 8 bases lining up with TRBD1. The trim removed 5 bases at V and 1 base at J, leaving 7 bases unmatched. Germline V gene data show CDR1 as SGHVS and CDR2 as FQNEAQ. The CDR3 spans 15 residues. The CDR3 spells CASSPIWTGSYEQYF. The CDR3, as DNA: TGTGCCAGCAGCCCAATTTGGACAGGGTCCTACGAGCAGTACTTC.

This clonotype was detected a few times. The CDR3 loop is CASSSSRAGYGYTF. The DNA for the CDR3 is TGTGCCAGCAGTTCTAGTCGCGCTGGCTATGGCTACACCTTC. The chain has TRBV12-3 or TRBV12-4 and TRBJ1-2; D not certain. CDR3 size: 14 residues. V lost 4 bases and J 4 bases, leaving 13 bases between the germline ends.

The genes are TRBV30 and TRBJ2-1; D might be TRBD2 (5 bases). Between the trimmed V and J ends, which lost 3 bases and 7 bases, there was a span of 13 bases. This CDR3 region has 13 residues. Germline V gene data show CDR1 as GTSNPN and CDR2 as SVGIG (reference sequence). CDR3 amino acids: CAWRPLVRNEQFF. CDR3 DNA sequence: TGTGCCTGGAGGCCACTAGTGAGGAATGAGCAGTTCTTC.

This clonotype was observed a handful of times. The chain joins TRBV10-1 to TRBJ2-5, with 10 bases that match TRBD2. Germline CDR1 and CDR2: WNHNN and SYGVQD (reference sequence). The CDR3 is 18 residues long. V trimming: 3 bases; J trimming: 3 bases; junction bases outside the gene matches: 13. The CDR3: CASSDKVARTSGKETQYF. The CDR3 region has the DNA TGCGCCAGCAGTGATAAGGTGGCGAGGACTAGCGGAAAAGAGACCCAGTACTTC.

This clonotype was seen repeatedly, ten times or more. The chain uses TRBV4-2 and TRBJ2-5, with D possibly TRBD2 on 5 matching bases. The CDR3 contains 16 residues. Per germline, CDR1 LGHNA and CDR2 YNFKEQ. Trimming took 1 base from V and 1 from J, leaving 13 bases between them. The CDR3 DNA reads as TGTGCCAGCAGCCAAGTCGGGGTGGGCGGCCAAGAGACCCAGTACTTC. It yields the protein CASSQVGVGGQETQYF.

This clonotype was picked up many times. This chain uses TRBV5-6 with TRBJ2-7; a weak D match, TRBD2 (5 bases). This CDR3 contains 14 residues. Germline values: CDR1 SGHDT, CDR2 YYEEEE. V was shortened by 8 bases and J by 0 bases, with 15 bases between the two germline ends. The CDR3 DNA reads TGTGCCAGTTCCTTTCTCGGGAACTCCTACGAGCAGTACTTC. It specifies CASSFLGNSYEQYF.

CDR3 protein: CASSPGTGFEAFF. CDR3 sequence (DNA): TGTGCCAGCAGCCCGGGGACAGGGTTTGAAGCTTTCTTT. The gene calls are TRBV7-8 and TRBJ1-1, with 9 bases fitting TRBD1. CDR1 is SGHVS and CDR2 is FQNEAQ in the germline V gene. This CDR3 has 13 amino acids. Trimming removed 5 bases from V and 7 bases from J; junction bases left unmatched: 5.

At least ten counts were recorded for this clonotype. The chain joins TRBV20-1 to TRBJ2-1; 9 positions agree with TRBD2. The ends lost 6 bases at V and 4 bases at J; junction bases unmatched: 7. Per the germline V gene, CDR1 is DFQATT and CDR2 is SNEGSKA (reference sequence). The CDR3 has 14 residues. CDR3 region: CSADASGAYNEQFF. DNA of the CDR3: TGCAGTGCCGATGCTAGCGGGGCTTACAATGAGCAGTTCTTC.

This clonotype was detected many times. The V call is TRBV4-3, the J call TRBJ2-3; D unclear. The CDR3 length is 14 residues. CDR1 is LGHNA, CDR2 YSLEER, per germline. Between the trimmed V and J ends, which lost 3 bases and 4 bases, there was a span of 11 bases. The CDR3 DNA reads as TGCGCCAGCAGCCAGGGTGTGTCTCCAGATACGCAGTATTTT. Translated, it gives CASSQGVSPDTQYF.

This clonotype occurred once. This chain uses TRBV6-1 with TRBJ2-5; 9 nucleotides match TRBD1. The germline V gene has CDR1 MNHNS and CDR2 SASEGT. V trimming: 4 bases; J trimming: 0 bases; junction bases outside the gene matches: 3. The CDR3 contains 15 residues. DNA for the CDR3: TGTGCCAGCAGTGGGACAGGGGAGGACCAAGAGACCCAGTACTTC. This codes for CASSGTGEDQETQYF.

The chain recombines TRBV10-3 with TRBJ2-7; the D is unclear. Trimming stripped 0 bases from V and 2 bases from J, with 5 bases between. This CDR3 has 13 amino acids. CDR1 ENHRY and CDR2 SYGVKD come from the germline V gene. DNA for the CDR3: TGTGCCATCAGTGAGTCGATCCCCTACGAGCAGTACTTC. Translated, it gives CAISESIPYEQYF.